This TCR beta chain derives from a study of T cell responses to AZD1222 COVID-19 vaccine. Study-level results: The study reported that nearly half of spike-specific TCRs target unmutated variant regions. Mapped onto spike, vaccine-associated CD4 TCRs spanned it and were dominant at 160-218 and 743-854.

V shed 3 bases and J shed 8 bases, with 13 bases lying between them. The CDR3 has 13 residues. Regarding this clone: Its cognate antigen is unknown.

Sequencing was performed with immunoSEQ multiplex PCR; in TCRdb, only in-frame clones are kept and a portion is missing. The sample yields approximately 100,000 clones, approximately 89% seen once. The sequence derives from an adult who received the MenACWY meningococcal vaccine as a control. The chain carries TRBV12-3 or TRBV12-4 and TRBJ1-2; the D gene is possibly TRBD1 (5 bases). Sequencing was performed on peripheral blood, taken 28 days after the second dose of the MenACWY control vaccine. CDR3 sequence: CASSLGQGRGYTF. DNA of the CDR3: TGTGCCAGCAGTTTGGGGCAGGGTAGGGGCTACACCTTC.